These T cell receptor beta chains were read from a single sample in a study of blood T cell repertoires in COVID-19. TCRdb keeps only in-frame clones here, not all; method: immunoSEQ multiplex PCR. The repertoire consists of over 200,000 clones, with less than 90% occurring once and the leading ten covering under 2.5%. Input material: peripheral blood. The receptors were gathered from a middle-aged man with active or convalescent COVID-19. Each CDR3 is given with its conserved first and last residue. The order of the fields is CDR3 protein, CDR3 DNA, D gene, V gene, clone size, J gene. The D gene is left open where the match is weak. For some rows the clone size is stated as once, few or many, or as a class when expanded; others skip it.

CDR3: CASSLAIRADEAFF
DNA: TGTGCCAGCAGCTTGGCCATCAGGGCGGATGAAGCTTTCTTT
D: .
V: TRBV5-4
size: .
J: TRBJ1-1

CDR3: CASSTGGNTGELFF
DNA: TGTGCCAGCAGTACCGGGGGGAACACCGGGGAGCTGTTTTTT
D: .
V: TRBV6-5
size: .
J: TRBJ2-2

CDR3: CSASPGGRGGDTQYF
DNA: TGCAGTGCTAGTCCCGGGGGGCGAGGTGGAGATACGCAGTATTTT
D: .
V: TRBV20-1
size: .
J: TRBJ2-3

CDR3: CASSSVPPGQGAEKLFF
DNA: TGCGCCAGCAGTTCCGTCCCCCCGGGACAGGGGGCGGAAAAACTGTTTTTT
D: TRBD1
V: TRBV5-1
size: .
J: TRBJ1-4

CDR3: CSVARRGQSIDEQFF
DNA: TGCAGCGTTGCGAGGAGGGGACAGAGCATAGATGAGCAGTTCTTC
D: .
V: TRBV29-1
size: .
J: TRBJ2-1

CDR3: CASGKLAGDYNEQFF
DNA: TGTGCCAGCGGAAAACTAGCGGGAGACTACAATGAGCAGTTCTTC
D: TRBD2
V: TRBV6-5
size: .
J: TRBJ2-1

CDR3: CASSSSGPSYEQYF
DNA: TGCGCCAGCAGCAGTAGCGGCCCGTCCTACGAGCAGTACTTC
D: .
V: TRBV5-1
size: .
J: TRBJ2-7

CDR3: CASRSTGGSSTDTQYF
DNA: TGTGCCAGCAGATCGACAGGGGGCAGTAGCACAGATACGCAGTATTTT
D: TRBD1
V: TRBV11-1
size: .
J: TRBJ2-3

CDR3: CAWDRGLEETQYF
DNA: TGTGCCTGGGACAGGGGGCTTGAGGAGACCCAGTACTTC
D: TRBD1
V: TRBV30
size: few
J: TRBJ2-5

CDR3: CASRKGRGLGYGYTF
DNA: TGTGCCAGCAGAAAGGGACGGGGACTGGGCTATGGCTACACCTTC
D: .
V: TRBV6-4
size: .
J: TRBJ1-2

CDR3: CASSVDPSSGQGGNSPLHF
DNA: TGTGCCAGCAGCGTAGACCCTTCCTCCGGACAGGGGGGTAATTCACCCCTCCACTTT
D: TRBD1
V: TRBV9
size: .
J: TRBJ1-6

CDR3: CASSPVAGVSNEKLFF
DNA: TGTGCCAGTAGTCCGGTAGCGGGGGTATCTAATGAAAAACTGTTTTTT
D: .
V: TRBV19
size: .
J: TRBJ1-4

CDR3: CASSYSHRVRETQYF
DNA: TGTGCCAGCAGTTACTCGCACAGGGTTAGGGAGACCCAGTACTTC
D: .
V: TRBV6-5
size: .
J: TRBJ2-5

CDR3: CASRLTGDYEQYF
DNA: TGTGCCAGCAGACTGACAGGGGACTACGAGCAGTACTTC
D: TRBD1
V: TRBV27
size: .
J: TRBJ2-7

CDR3: CAISSGQGHTGELFF
DNA: TGTGCCATCAGCTCAGGACAGGGGCACACCGGGGAGCTGTTTTTT
D: TRBD1
V: TRBV10-3
size: .
J: TRBJ2-2

CDR3: CASSDSGFSSYNEQFF
DNA: TGTGCCAGCAGTGATTCGGGTTTTAGCTCCTACAATGAGCAGTTCTTC
D: .
V: TRBV2
size: once
J: TRBJ2-1

CDR3: CASSPLQGATNEKLFF
DNA: TGTGCCAGCAGCCCACTCCAGGGTGCAACTAATGAAAAACTGTTTTTT
D: .
V: TRBV28
size: .
J: TRBJ1-4

CDR3: CASGLEGDSPLHF
DNA: TGTGCTAGTGGTTTGGAAGGGGATTCACCCCTCCACTTT
D: .
V: TRBV12-5
size: .
J: TRBJ1-6

CDR3: CASSISTGERGYTF
DNA: TGTGCCAGTAGTATTTCTACAGGGGAGCGTGGCTACACCTTC
D: TRBD1
V: TRBV19
size: .
J: TRBJ1-2

CDR3: CASSPNPGLAIGEQYF
DNA: TGTGCTAGCAGCCCAAACCCGGGACTAGCAATCGGCGAGCAGTACTTC
D: TRBD2
V: TRBV7-7
size: .
J: TRBJ2-7

CDR3: CASSFHLGLAGSGQFF
DNA: TGTGCCAGCAGCTTTCATCTTGGACTAGCCGGGTCGGGGCAGTTCTTC
D: TRBD2
V: TRBV11-2
size: .
J: TRBJ2-1

CDR3: CASSSDRAGNTIYF
DNA: TGTGCCAGCAGCTCGGACAGGGCTGGAAACACCATATATTTT
D: TRBD1
V: TRBV7-9
size: .
J: TRBJ1-3

CDR3: CASSKERSAQETQYF
DNA: TGTGCCAGCAGCAAAGAGAGGTCAGCCCAAGAGACCCAGTACTTC
D: .
V: TRBV21-1
size: .
J: TRBJ2-5

CDR3: CASSLAGTGYGYTF
DNA: TGCGCCAGCAGCTTGGCTGGGACAGGGTATGGCTACACCTTC
D: TRBD1
V: TRBV5-1
size: .
J: TRBJ1-2

CDR3: CASSVGSGGGYYEQYF
DNA: TGTGCCAGCAGCGTAGGGTCAGGGGGCGGCTACTACGAGCAGTACTTC
D: TRBD1
V: TRBV9
size: .
J: TRBJ2-7

CDR3: CASSQGTSNQPQHF
DNA: TGTGCCAGCAGTCAGGGGACGAGCAATCAGCCCCAGCATTTT
D: .
V: TRBV28
size: .
J: TRBJ1-5

CDR3: CASSPPGTLGNTIYF
DNA: TGTGCCAGCAGCCCGCCAGGGACACTTGGAAACACCATATATTTT
D: .
V: TRBV3-1/TRBV3-2
size: many
J: TRBJ1-3

CDR3: CATSGQLVDEQYF
DNA: TGTGCCACCAGCGGCCAACTAGTGGACGAGCAGTACTTC
D: .
V: TRBV15
size: .
J: TRBJ2-7

CDR3: CASLYTGELFF
DNA: TGTGCCAGCCTGTACACCGGGGAGCTGTTTTTT
D: .
V: TRBV18
size: .
J: TRBJ2-2

CDR3: CASSSAGGLDSPLHF
DNA: TGTGCCAGCAGCTCGGCGGGGGGGCTAGATTCACCCCTCCACTTT
D: .
V: TRBV5-4
size: .
J: TRBJ1-6

CDR3: CASNGFEGDRGQSNQPQHF
DNA: TGTGCCAGTAATGGTTTCGAGGGTGACAGGGGGCAGAGCAATCAGCCCCAGCATTTT
D: TRBD1
V: TRBV19
size: .
J: TRBJ1-5

CDR3: CASSYSDRGYGYTF
DNA: TGTGCCAGCAGTTACTCGGACAGGGGCTATGGCTACACCTTC
D: TRBD1
V: TRBV6-5
size: .
J: TRBJ1-2

CDR3: CSVMTGSLQYF
DNA: TGCAGCGTGATGACAGGTTCATTGCAGTACTTC
D: .
V: TRBV29-1
size: .
J: TRBJ2-4

CDR3: CASSQGTGRETQYF
DNA: TGCGCCAGCAGCCAAGGGACAGGGAGAGAGACCCAGTACTTC
D: TRBD1
V: TRBV4-1
size: .
J: TRBJ2-5

CDR3: CASGLGGSYEQYF
DNA: TGTGCTAGTGGTTTGGGAGGGTCATACGAGCAGTACTTC
D: .
V: TRBV12-5
size: .
J: TRBJ2-7

CDR3: CASSDDLRGTEAFF
DNA: TGCGCCAGCAGTGATGACCTAAGAGGCACTGAAGCTTTCTTT
D: .
V: TRBV10-1
size: .
J: TRBJ1-1

CDR3: CASTHGRNEAFF
DNA: TGCGCCAGCACCCATGGCCGTAATGAAGCTTTCTTT
D: .
V: TRBV5-1
size: .
J: TRBJ1-1

CDR3: CASSFTGVNTEAFF
DNA: TGTGCCAGTAGTTTTACAGGAGTGAACACTGAAGCTTTCTTT
D: .
V: TRBV19
size: .
J: TRBJ1-1

CDR3: CASSLIGTGEGEKLFF
DNA: TGTGCCAGCAGCTTAATTGGGACAGGGGAGGGTGAAAAACTGTTTTTT
D: TRBD1
V: TRBV5-6
size: .
J: TRBJ1-4

CDR3: CASSGRAVLNSPLHF
DNA: TGTGCCAGCAGCGGGAGAGCGGTCCTTAATTCACCCCTCCACTTT
D: .
V: TRBV9
size: .
J: TRBJ1-6

CDR3: CASSIQDRGGTEAFF
DNA: TGTGCCAGCTCGATACAGGACAGGGGTGGCACTGAAGCTTTCTTT
D: TRBD1
V: TRBV18
size: .
J: TRBJ1-1

CDR3: CASSYGDTLNTEAFF
DNA: TGTGCCAGCAGTTATGGGGACACCTTGAACACTGAAGCTTTCTTT
D: .
V: TRBV6-6
size: .
J: TRBJ1-1